The T cell receptor beta chain described here comes from a study of shared clonotypes between healthy human individuals. The CDR3 spans 16 residues. Trimming stripped 1 base from V and 2 bases from J, with 12 bases between. Germline V gene data show CDR1 as MNHEY and CDR2 as SVGAGI. CD45RA-negative memory and CD45RA+ naive subsets were split from the CD4+ cells. Using immunoSEQ multiplex PCR, the repertoire was profiled, and TCRdb retains in-frame clones only, with some absent. The sample includes millions of clones, about 95% of them seen just once. This clonotype originated in a man in his late teens or twenties in good health. The chain combines TRBV6-5 with TRBJ2-4; tentatively, D is TRBD1 (5 bases). The source material was naive CD4+ T cells sorted from blood. The subset denotes: CD45RA+ positively selected. The DNA of the CDR3 is TGTGCCAGCAGTTACTTGTCTGGGGCTACCAAAAACATTCAGTACTTC. Translation: CASSYLSGATKNIQYF.